This entry describes one T cell receptor beta chain. The antigen is not known. The record originates from a study of Ad26.COV2.S vaccination and SARS-CoV-2 variants. Study as a whole: Administration of Ad26.COV2.S was intramuscular, either once or twice 56 days apart. Study outcomes and limitations: People who got the vaccine or the placebo had similar non-spike TCR breadth.

The CDR3 covers 15 residues. V was shortened by 4 bases and J by 4 bases, with 18 bases between the two germline ends. Germline CDR1 is SGHTS and CDR2 is YDEGEE. Treatment defined: around 19 received Ad26.COV2.S at low or high dose, single or two shots; about 5 received placebo; per-sample allocation not given. Samples came from day 63 after the first vaccine or placebo injection. Cohort 1b enrolled adults aged 18-55 years in Boston. An Ad26 vector that expressed Wuhan-strain SARS-CoV-2 spike constituted the vaccine. TCRdb's table, derived via immunoSEQ multiplex PCR, lists solely in-frame clones and lacks some. This table has about 480,000 clones, 87% appearing once.

The V call is TRBV5-8, the J call TRBJ2-7, with D perhaps TRBD2 (6 bases). The origin of this receptor is a person aged 18-60 years who received the Ad26.COV2.S COVID-19 vaccine or a placebo. This material consisted of peripheral blood, taken in a trial of Ad26.COV2.S vaccine versus placebo. The CDR3 spells CASSGGTRTAYEQYF. CDR3 nucleotide sequence: TGTGCCAGCAGCGGGGGGACGAGAACCGCTTACGAGCAGTACTTC.